The clone carrying this TCR beta chain was counted at least ten times. These data come from a study of CD4 and CD8 cells across lung adenocarcinoma regions. TCRdb re-analysed the PCR reads in MiXCR, keeping a single row per CDR3 protein. The sample holds 24,000 or so distinct CDR3 sequences, roughly half seen once. Germline V gene lookup returns CDR1 MNHEY and CDR2 SVGAGI. V trimming: 2 bases; J trimming: 6 bases; junction bases outside the gene matches: 10. The CDR3 contains 18 residues. The receptor's source is a male donor with lung adenocarcinoma. The CD4 and CD8 labels of this study may be unreliable. Sequencing input: CD4+ T cells from the center of a lung tumor. The chain joins TRBV6-5 to TRBJ2-1, with 13 positions matching TRBD2. The DNA of the CDR3 is TGTGCCAGCAGTTACCGCCCGGGACTAGCGGGAAGTTCCAATGAGCAGTTCTTC. It translates to CASSYRPGLAGSSNEQFF.